The 24 T cell receptor beta chains in this list originate from one sample, sequenced in a study of graft-versus-host responses after intestinal transplantation. TCRdb's table, derived via immunoSEQ multiplex PCR, lists solely in-frame clones and lacks some. The sample yields nearly 110,000 clones, approximately 86% seen once. These receptors' antigens are unknown. Sample: unstimulated CD4+ T cells sorted from spleen or lymph node cells, taken before transplant. The receptors here all came from a human donor who was the organ donor for an intestinal transplant.

V is TRBV5-1 and J is TRBJ2-2, with 8 bases identical to TRBD1. CDR1 and CDR2 (germline): SGHRS, YFSETQ. This CDR3 comprises 15 residues. With V trimmed by 0 bases and J by 4 bases, 2 bases remained unmatched. CDR3 amino acids: CASSLVQGATGELFF. CDR3 DNA: TGCGCCAGCAGCTTGGTCCAGGGGGCCACCGGGGAGCTGTTTTTT.

The rearrangement links TRBV18 to TRBJ1-4; 7 bases fit TRBD1. The CDR3 sequence is 14 residues long. Germline assignment: CDR1 KGHSH and CDR2 LQKENI. V dropped 4 bases and J dropped 5; count of bases not matched to a gene: 4. The CDR3 region is CASSRGQKNEKLFF. Here the CDR3 DNA reads TGTGCCAGCTCACGGGGACAGAAGAATGAAAAACTGTTTTTT.

The chain employs TRBV7-9 and TRBJ2-7; 12 positions agree with TRBD2. CDR1 is SEHNR, CDR2 FQNEAQ, per germline (reference sequence). This CDR3 is 15 amino acids long. J was trimmed by 7 bases and V by 2 bases; bases with no gene match: 6. CDR3 coding DNA: TGTGCCAGCAGCTTATCACTAGCGGGGGGACGAGAGCAGTACTTC. This sequence encodes CASSLSLAGGREQYF.

The rearrangement links TRBV6-5 to TRBJ2-7; 11 bases match TRBD2. With V trimmed by 7 bases and J by 2 bases, 4 bases remained unmatched. Germline CDR1 MNHEY, CDR2 SVGAGI. The CDR3 is 14 residues long. CDR3 region: CASIGSGRAYEQYF. CDR3 coding DNA: TGTGCCAGCATTGGTAGCGGGAGGGCCTACGAGCAGTACTTC.

The chain carries TRBV5-1 and TRBJ2-3; 14 bases are shared with TRBD2. The CDR3 runs 15 residues. CDR1 SGHRS and CDR2 YFSETQ come from the germline V gene. Losses at the gene ends were 10 bases for V and 0 bases for J; bases not matched to a gene: 4. CDR3 residues: CAGRLAGGSTDTQYF. The CDR3 DNA reads as TGCGCCGGAAGACTAGCGGGGGGGAGCACAGATACGCAGTATTTT.

The CDR3 bases are TGCGCCAGCAGTGAGTCGCAGCTAGCGGGAACCACAGATACGCAGTATTTT. As protein: CASSESQLAGTTDTQYF. This chain connects TRBV10-1 to TRBJ2-3; 9 bases are shared with TRBD2. This CDR3 spans 17 amino acids. V shed 0 bases, J shed 2 bases, and the junction held 6 bases outside the gene matches. In germline, CDR1 is WNHNN, CDR2 SYGVQD (reference sequence).

The chain couples TRBV19 to TRBJ1-3; D perhaps matches TRBD1 (5 bases). The CDR3 extends over 14 amino acids. The V gene lost 5 bases and the J gene lost 0 bases, with 8 bases spanning the gap. In germline, CDR1 is LNHDA, CDR2 SQIVND (reference sequence). CDR3 region: CASSRGSSGNTIYF. In DNA, the CDR3 is TGTGCCAGTAGTCGGGGGAGCTCTGGAAACACCATATATTTT.

In its sample, this clone was seen a few times. The chain recombines TRBV2 with TRBJ1-5, with TRBD1 as a possible D gene (6 bases). From germline, CDR1 is SNHLY and CDR2 FYNNEI. There are 15 residues in the CDR3. Deletions cut 7 bases from V and 0 bases from J, with 13 bases between. The CDR3: CASTGAGYSNQPQHF. As DNA, the CDR3 is TGTGCCAGCACAGGGGCAGGCTATAGCAATCAGCCCCAGCATTTT.

The gene calls are TRBV5-1 and TRBJ2-2; D might be TRBD1 (6 bases). This CDR3 contains 14 residues. Deletions cut 3 bases from V and 1 base from J, with 7 bases between. Germline V gives CDR1 SGHRS, CDR2 YFSETQ. The chain's CDR3 is CASSWGQNTGELFF. DNA for the CDR3: TGCGCCAGCAGCTGGGGACAGAACACCGGGGAGCTGTTTTTT.

The chain links TRBV5-1 to TRBJ1-2, with D unclear. V was cut by 5 bases and J by 3 bases, with 14 bases left in between. In germline, CDR1 is SGHRS, CDR2 YFSETQ. The CDR3 contains 14 residues. The CDR3 DNA sequence: TGCGCCAGCAGGATAGTTAACACCTACTATGGCTACACCTTC. Encoded protein: CASRIVNTYYGYTF.

The chain is built from TRBV5-1 and TRBJ2-5; D is uncertain. The CDR3 has 11 residues. With 1 base removed from V and 6 bases from J, the gap between germline ends came to 4 bases. CDR1 and CDR2 from the germline V gene are SGHRS and YFSETQ. The CDR3 region is CASSLQQTQYF. The DNA for the CDR3 is TGCGCCAGCAGCTTGCAGCAGACCCAGTACTTC.

V and J are TRBV27 and TRBJ2-3, with 9 bases identical to TRBD2. After removal of 8 bases from V and 5 bases from J, the junction contained 8 bases not matched to a gene. The CDR3 has 14 amino acids. In germline, CDR1 is MNHEY, CDR2 SMNVEV (reference sequence). The CDR3 sequence: CASGGGRGGDTQYF. The CDR3, as DNA: TGTGCCAGCGGGGGCGGGAGGGGAGGAGATACGCAGTATTTT.

The chain employs TRBV7-2 and TRBJ1-6; TRBD1 aligns across 10 bases. Germline V gene lookup returns CDR1 SGHTA and CDR2 FQGNSA. V lost 1 base and J lost 3; bases outside the gene matches: 0. CDR3 length: 16 residues. The CDR3 DNA sequence: TGTGCCAGCAGCTTAGGGACAGGGGGCTATAATTCACCCCTCCACTTT. Its protein product is CASSLGTGGYNSPLHF.

CDR3: CASRNSPGANTEAFF. DNA of the CDR3: TGTGCCAGCAGAAATTCGCCAGGGGCCAACACTGAAGCTTTCTTT. The chain uses TRBV7-2 and TRBJ1-1; D is possibly TRBD1 (6 bases). Germline V gene sequence: CDR1 SGHTA, CDR2 FQGNSA. Trimming took 6 bases from V and 2 from J, leaving 16 bases between them. The CDR3 totals 15 residues. The full variable domain, completed using reference TRBV7-2 and TRBJ1-1, is GAGVSQSPSNKVTEKGKDVELRCDPISGHTALYWYRQSLGQGLEFLIYFQGNSAPDKSGLPSDRFSAERTGGSVSTLTIQRTQQEDSAVYLCASRNSPGANTEAFFGQGTRLTVV.

This clone has only a few counts. CDR3 in amino acids: CASRFGPSSYEQYF. The CDR3 nucleotides are TGCGCCAGCCGGTTCGGACCAAGCTCCTACGAGCAGTACTTC. The rearrangement uses TRBV10-2 and TRBJ2-7; D gene uncertain. The CDR3 contains 14 residues. Between the trimmed V and J ends, which lost 8 bases and 0 bases, there was a span of 14 bases. CDR1 and CDR2 from the germline V gene are WSHSY and SAAADI.

The chain carries TRBV10-3 and TRBJ1-1; unclear D gene. This CDR3 is built from 13 residues. Trimming took 4 bases from V and 8 from J, leaving 14 bases between them. Germline V gene data show CDR1 as ENHRY and CDR2 as SYGVKD. CDR3 region: CAISAGETREAFF. Written as DNA, the CDR3 is TGTGCCATCAGTGCTGGTGAAACTAGGGAAGCTTTCTTT.

The genes are TRBV2 and TRBJ2-7; D is uncertain. The CDR3 loop spans 13 amino acids. V dropped 6 bases and J dropped 2 bases, with 11 bases sitting between them. Germline CDR1 is SNHLY and CDR2 is FYNNEI. The CDR3 here is CASRRPPAYEQYF. CDR3 nucleotides: TGTGCCAGCAGGCGACCCCCCGCCTACGAGCAGTACTTC.

In its sample, this clone was seen once. The chain joins TRBV28 to TRBJ2-1; 9 bases are shared with TRBD1. The CDR3 runs 15 residues. From germline, CDR1 is MDHEN and CDR2 SYDVKM. The V segment lost 3 bases and the J segment 4 bases; nucleotides outside the gene matches: 4. The CDR3 DNA follows: TGTGCCAGCAGTTTCCCCGGGACAGGGTACAATGAGCAGTTCTTC. This translates into CASSFPGTGYNEQFF.

This clone was seen just once. This sequence joins TRBV9 and TRBJ2-1; D perhaps matches TRBD2 (8 bases). The V and J ends lost 2 bases and 6 bases respectively, with 21 bases between them. Germline V lookup: CDR1 SGDLS, CDR2 YYNGEE. The CDR3 length is 17 residues. In DNA, the CDR3 is TGTGCCAGCAGCGTGACAGGGACGGGACTAGGATCCAATGAGCAGTTCTTC. Residues: CASSVTGTGLGSNEQFF. Full variable domain (remainder filled in from reference TRBV9 and TRBJ2-1): DSGVTQTPKHLITATGQRVTLRCSPRSGDLSVYWYQQSLDQGLQFLIQYYNGEERAKGNILERFSAQQFPDLHSELNLSSLELGDSALYFCASSVTGTGLGSNEQFFGPGTRLTVL.

This clone has only a few counts. The rearrangement links TRBV6-1 to TRBJ1-1, with no clear D. This CDR3 is 14 amino acids long. Trimming removed 5 bases from V and 5 bases from J, with 15 bases in between. From germline, CDR1 is MNHNS and CDR2 SASEGT. This CDR3 reads CASSLFTLGTEAFF. The CDR3 nucleotides read TGTGCCAGCAGTCTATTCACGTTGGGGACTGAAGCTTTCTTT.

V is TRBV9 and J is TRBJ2-3; the D is unclear. V lost 0 bases and J lost 1, with 3 bases in between. Germline V gives CDR1 SGDLS, CDR2 YYNGEE. The CDR3 has 13 residues. As DNA, the CDR3 is TGTGCCAGCAGCGTAGAGGGCACAGATACGCAGTATTTT. As protein: CASSVEGTDTQYF. The full variable domain, with the rest looked up from reference TRBV9 and TRBJ2-3, is DSGVTQTPKHLITATGQRVTLRCSPRSGDLSVYWYQQSLDQGLQFLIQYYNGEERAKGNILERFSAQQFPDLHSELNLSSLELGDSALYFCASSVEGTDTQYFGPGTRLTVL.

The J gene is TRBJ2-3, the V gene TRBV10-3; 9 bases line up with TRBD1. Germline CDR1 is ENHRY and CDR2 is SYGVKD. V was pared by 3 bases and J by 4 bases, with 5 bases of the junction left unmatched. CDR3 length equals 15 residues. The CDR3 DNA follows: TGTGCCATCAGTGACCGGGACAGGGATTCAGATACGCAGTATTTT. Amino acids: CAISDRDRDSDTQYF.

The chain uses TRBV7-3 and TRBJ2-1; TRBD1 matches at 7 bases. The CDR3 totals 15 residues. J gave up 4 bases and V 0 bases, and 3 bases lay outside the gene matches. CDR1 is SGHTA, CDR2 FQGTGA, per germline. DNA for the CDR3: TGTGCCAGCAGCTTAACAGGCAGGGGGTACAATGAGCAGTTCTTC. Translation: CASSLTGRGYNEQFF. The full variable domain, rest sourced from reference TRBV7-3 and TRBJ2-1, is GAGVSQTPSNKVTEKGKYVELRCDPISGHTALYWYRQSLGQGPEFLIYFQGTGAADDSGLPNDRFFAVRPEGSVSTLKIQRTERGDSAVYLCASSLTGRGYNEQFFGPGTRLTVL.

J is TRBJ1-2 and V is TRBV12-5; no reliable D call. The V and J ends lost 0 bases and 0 bases respectively, with 5 bases between them. Germline CDR1 is LGHNT and CDR2 is FRNRAP. CDR3 size: 14 residues. CDR3 sequence (DNA): TGTGCTAGTGGTTTGGTACCAGCTAACTATGGCTACACCTTC. Protein sequence: CASGLVPANYGYTF.